A single sample is the source of the 15 T cell receptor beta chains below, sequenced in a study of blood T cell repertoires in COVID-19. The protocol was immunoSEQ multiplex PCR, while the TCRdb copy is restricted to in-frame clones and leaves out a portion. Of around 140,000 clones in the sample, around 87% are singletons; the top ten hold roughly 10%. Input material: PBMCs or T cells enriched from blood (not recorded which). These receptors all come from a man aged 55 to 70 who had recovered from COVID-19.

This chain connects TRBV25-1 to TRBJ1-2, with D hard to call. V gave up 4 bases and J gave up 7 bases, with 13 bases separating them. This CDR3 region has 13 residues. Germline V gene lookup returns CDR1 MGHDK and CDR2 SYGVNS. CDR3 DNA: TGTGCCAGCAGTGGAGGGTCGGCGGGTGGCTACACCTTC. Amino acid sequence: CASSGGSAGGYTF.

The chain has TRBV3-1 (or the pseudogene TRBV3-2) and TRBJ1-3; tentatively, D is TRBD1 (6 bases). The V and J ends lost 0 bases and 4 bases respectively, with 10 bases between them. Germline-derived CDR1 and CDR2 are LGHDT and YNNKEL (reference sequence). CDR3 size: 15 residues. CDR3 sequence: CASSQDGGRGNTIYF. CDR3 nucleotide sequence: TGTGCCAGCAGCCAAGACGGGGGGCGCGGAAACACCATATATTTT.

This clone was seen a few times. The V gene is TRBV19, the J gene TRBJ1-5, with a weak D call TRBD1 (5 bases). This CDR3 is 15 amino acids long. Trimming removed 6 bases at V and 5 bases at J, with 17 bases between. The germline V gene has CDR1 LNHDA and CDR2 SQIVND (reference sequence). The CDR3 reads CASSIMGGNYQPQHF. CDR3 in DNA: TGTGCCAGTAGCATTATGGGGGGTAATTATCAGCCCCAGCATTTT.

The chain links TRBV10-3 to TRBJ2-2; the match to TRBD1 covers 7 bases. Trimming at V came to 6 bases and at J to 3 bases, leaving 4 bases not matched to a gene. This CDR3 has 14 amino acids. Germline-derived CDR1 and CDR2 are ENHRY and SYGVKD. The CDR3 region is CAISRGSDTGELFF. The CDR3 region has the DNA TGTGCCATCAGCAGGGGGTCGGACACCGGGGAGCTGTTTTTT.

The chain joins TRBV6-2 or TRBV6-3 to TRBJ2-1; 8 bases map to TRBD1. The CDR3 contains 16 residues. CDR1 MNHEY and CDR2 SVGEGT come from the germline V gene. V was clipped by 6 bases and J by 2 bases; unmatched bases: 9. CDR3 sequence: CASSPGQGRTYNEQFF. The DNA of the CDR3 is TGTGCCAGCAGCCCTGGACAGGGAAGAACCTACAATGAGCAGTTCTTC.

This chain joins TRBV6-2 or TRBV6-3 and TRBJ2-7; TRBD1 matches at 7 bases. This CDR3 region has 14 residues. The germline V gene encodes CDR1 MNHEY and CDR2 SVGEGT. Germline trimming cut 2 bases from V and 2 bases from J; bases unmatched to any gene: 3. The CDR3 DNA reads as TGTGCCAGCAGTTACAGGGGGCGTCCCTACGAGCAGTACTTC. Residues: CASSYRGRPYEQYF.

The chain links TRBV19 to TRBJ2-5, with 9 positions matching TRBD1. The V and J ends lost 5 bases and 5 bases, in that order; junction bases with no gene match: 9. The CDR3 loop spans 15 amino acids. Germline CDR1 LNHDA, CDR2 SQIVND (reference sequence). CDR3 loop: CASSRTGVSSETQYF. CDR3 in DNA: TGTGCCAGTAGTCGGACAGGGGTTTCGTCGGAGACCCAGTACTTC. Based on the CDR3 plus reference TRBV19 and TRBJ2-5, the full variable domain is DGGITQSPKYLFRKEGQNVTLSCEQNLNHDAMYWYRQDPGQGLRLIYYSQIVNDFQKGDIAEGYSVSREKKESFPLTVTSAQKNPTAFYLCASSRTGVSSETQYFGPGTRLLVL.

This chain joins TRBV18 and TRBJ1-2, with D hard to call. Trimming left V 0 bases short and J 4 bases short, with 6 bases between. CDR3 length: 13 amino acids. In germline, CDR1 is KGHSH, CDR2 LQKENI. The CDR3 coding sequence is TGTGCCAGCTCACCACCTAACGGCTATGGCTACACCTTC. It yields the protein CASSPPNGYGYTF. Full variable domain (rest looked up from reference TRBV18 and TRBJ1-2): NAGVMQNPRHLVRRRGQEARLRCSPMKGHSHVYWYRQLPEEGLKFMVYLQKENIIDESGMPKERFSAEFPKEGPSILRIQQVVRGDSAAYFCASSPPNGYGYTFGSGTRLTVV.

This sequence joins TRBV30 and TRBJ2-2; 7 nucleotides line up with TRBD2. Germline CDR1 GTSNPN, CDR2 SVGIG (reference sequence). This CDR3 is built from 16 residues. The CDR3 DNA sequence: TGTGCTTTCGATACTTGGACGGGGGGGAACACCGGGGAGCTGTTTTTT. The encoded protein is CAFDTWTGGNTGELFF.

J is TRBJ1-1 and V is TRBV18; tentatively, D is TRBD1 (5 bases). Germline CDR1 reads KGHSH; CDR2 reads LQKENI. This CDR3 contains 15 residues. V lost 6 bases to trimming and J lost 2 bases, with 16 bases between them. CDR3 sequence reads: CASSQSSDSNTEAFF. The CDR3 DNA follows: TGTGCCAGCTCCCAATCCTCCGACAGTAACACTGAAGCTTTCTTT.

This sequence joins TRBV5-1 and TRBJ1-3, with D perhaps matching TRBD1 (6 bases). Between the trimmed V and J ends, which lost 0 bases and 4 bases, there was a span of 11 bases. Germline V gives CDR1 SGHRS, CDR2 YFSETQ. The CDR3 loop spans 15 amino acids. For the CDR3, the DNA is TGCGCCAGCAGCTTGGTACAGGGCGGGGGAAACACCATATATTTT. Amino acid sequence: CASSLVQGGGNTIYF.

The chain couples TRBV3-1 (or the pseudogene TRBV3-2) to TRBJ2-7, with TRBD1 as a possible D gene (5 bases). The V end was cut by 3 bases, the J end by 2 bases, with 8 bases between. The CDR3 has 13 amino acids. The germline CDR1 and CDR2 sequences are LGHDT and YNNKEL (reference sequence). CDR3 in amino acids: CASSQLGAYEQYF. The CDR3 bases are TGTGCCAGCAGCCAGCTAGGGGCCTACGAGCAGTACTTC.

This chain links TRBV19 with TRBJ1-6, with a weak D call TRBD1 (5 bases). Germline CDR1 LNHDA, CDR2 SQIVND (reference sequence). The germline V and J ends were trimmed by 8 bases and 6 bases, with 17 bases remaining between them. This CDR3 region has 15 residues. The CDR3 bases are TGTGCCAGTTCTACAGGACACCGATTTAATTCACCCCTCCACTTT. This sequence encodes CASSTGHRFNSPLHF.

The chain combines TRBV2 with TRBJ2-1; D perhaps matches TRBD1 (5 bases). Trimming pared 6 bases from V and 6 bases from J, leaving 15 bases between. The CDR3 is 14 amino acids. CDR1 and CDR2 (germline): SNHLY, FYNNEI. CDR3 nucleotides: TGTGCCAGCAGGGCGCGACAGAGCACCAATGAGCAGTTCTTC. This codes for CASRARQSTNEQFF.

The chain is built from TRBV25-1 and TRBJ1-1; 7 bases align to TRBD1. Germline V gene data show CDR1 as MGHDK and CDR2 as SYGVNS. CDR3 size: 15 residues. V was clipped by 3 bases and J by 5 bases; unmatched bases: 9. CDR3 loop: CASSDPWAGGTEAFF. The CDR3 coding sequence is TGTGCCAGCAGTGACCCCTGGGCAGGGGGAACTGAAGCTTTCTTT.